One and the same sample provided the 11 T cell receptor beta chains below, sequenced in a study of T cells after somatic rescue of genetic block. Using immunoSEQ multiplex PCR, the repertoire was profiled, and TCRdb retains in-frame clones only, with some absent. Here the sample spans about 67,000 clones, roughly nine tenths being singletons. The sequencing sample was made of peripheral blood mononuclear cells (PBMCs). The source of these receptors is a man aged 35 to 55.

V usage is TRBV2 and J usage is TRBJ1-3; 10 bases map to TRBD1. The V segment lost 0 bases and the J segment 6 bases; nucleotides outside the gene matches: 5. The CDR3 runs to 16 residues. Germline values: CDR1 SNHLY, CDR2 FYNNEI. The CDR3 nucleotides read TGTGCCAGCAGTGAAGCCGGGACAGGGGTTGAAAACACCATATATTTT. The encoded protein is CASSEAGTGVENTIYF.

This chain uses TRBV7-3 with TRBJ2-3, with 7 bases identical to TRBD1. CDR3 size: 15 residues. Germline-derived CDR1 and CDR2 are SGHTA and FQGTGA. The J segment lost 6 bases and the V segment lost 5 bases, leaving 11 bases of the junction unmatched. CDR3 bases: TGTGCCAGCAGCCCTTCGACAGGGCTATGGGATACGCAGTATTTT. Translating it yields CASSPSTGLWDTQYF.

The V call is TRBV15, the J call TRBJ2-3, with no clear D. Trimming cost V 0 bases and J 4 bases, with 8 bases left between them. Germline values: CDR1 LNHNV, CDR2 YYDKDF (reference sequence). This CDR3 has 14 residues. The CDR3 DNA reads as TGTGCCACCAGCAGAGATGTAGTTCCAGATACGCAGTATTTT. This translates into CATSRDVVPDTQYF. Based on the CDR3 plus reference TRBV15 and TRBJ2-3, the full variable domain is DAMVIQNPRYQVTQFGKPVTLSCSQTLNHNVMYWYQQKSSQAPKLLFHYYDKDFNNEADTPDNFQSRRPNTSFCFLDIRSPGLGDTAMYLCATSRDVVPDTQYFGPGTRLTVL.

The chain recombines TRBV19 with TRBJ2-1, with 11 bases aligning to TRBD2. The CDR3 runs 17 residues. Looked up from germline, CDR1 is LNHDA and CDR2 is SQIVND (reference sequence). V shed 0 bases and J 4 bases; nucleotides not matched to a gene: 5. Written as DNA, the CDR3 is TGTGCCAGTAGTATAGATAGCGGGAGGGCACTTTACAATGAGCAGTTCTTC. It codes for CASSIDSGRALYNEQFF.

With regard to this clone: Other DNA sequences within the sample encode an identical CDR3. V gene TRBV11-2 combines with J gene TRBJ2-2; D call uncertain. V was shortened by 1 base and J by 7 bases, with 16 bases between the two germline ends. This CDR3 comprises 16 residues. Per the germline V gene, CDR1 is SGHAT and CDR2 is FQNNGV. The CDR3 sequence: CASSLARASLDGELFF. For the CDR3, the DNA is TGTGCCAGCAGCTTAGCTCGGGCGTCCCTTGACGGGGAGCTGTTTTTT.

The chain has TRBV5-1 and TRBJ2-3, with TRBD2 as a possible D gene (6 bases). With 6 bases removed from V and 9 bases from J, the gap between germline ends came to 17 bases. This CDR3 is 13 amino acids long. Per the germline V gene, CDR1 is SGHRS and CDR2 is YFSETQ. CDR3 bases: TGCGCCAGCAACCTTTTATGGGGGGAGACGCAGTATTTT. Protein: CASNLLWGETQYF.

The V and J genes are TRBV5-5 and TRBJ2-5; 8 bases match TRBD1. The CDR3 contains 15 residues. In germline, CDR1 is SGHKS, CDR2 YYEKEE (reference sequence). Losses at the gene ends were 1 base for V and 7 bases for J; bases not matched to a gene: 9. DNA of the CDR3: TGTGCCAGCAGCTTGTCTGGGACAGGTGCCACGACCCAGTACTTC. This gives the protein CASSLSGTGATTQYF.

This chain links TRBV11-2 with TRBJ2-3; D unclear. CDR3 length: 13 amino acids. V lost 2 bases to trimming and J lost 5 bases, with 8 bases between them. Germline-derived CDR1 and CDR2 are SGHAT and FQNNGV. The CDR3: CASSLYVGDTQYF. The CDR3 DNA is TGTGCCAGCAGCTTATACGTTGGAGATACGCAGTATTTT.

J is TRBJ2-2 and V is TRBV2; D is possibly TRBD1 (6 bases). This CDR3 has 13 amino acids. V lost 7 bases to trimming and J lost 5 bases, with 11 bases between them. The germline V gene has CDR1 SNHLY and CDR2 FYNNEI. As DNA, the CDR3 is TGTGCCAGCATCCACAGGGAGACCGGGGAGCTGTTTTTT. It yields the protein CASIHRETGELFF.

The chain uses TRBV19 and TRBJ1-2; 7 bases fit TRBD1. The V gene's germline CDR1 is LNHDA and CDR2 SQIVND (reference sequence). V dropped 1 base and J dropped 8; count of bases not matched to a gene: 4. CDR3 length: 13 amino acids. CDR3 loop: CASSIGQGYGYTF. CDR3 DNA sequence: TGTGCCAGTAGTATAGGACAGGGCTACGGCTACACCTTC.

V gene TRBV2 combines with J gene TRBJ2-6; 9 bases match TRBD2. Germline values: CDR1 SNHLY, CDR2 FYNNEI. V lost 3 bases to trimming and J lost 1 base; unmatched junction nucleotides: 1. The CDR3 extends over 16 amino acids. The CDR3 sequence: CASSDLAGSGANVLTF. CDR3 coding DNA: TGTGCCAGCAGTGACCTAGCGGGGTCTGGGGCCAACGTCCTGACTTTC.